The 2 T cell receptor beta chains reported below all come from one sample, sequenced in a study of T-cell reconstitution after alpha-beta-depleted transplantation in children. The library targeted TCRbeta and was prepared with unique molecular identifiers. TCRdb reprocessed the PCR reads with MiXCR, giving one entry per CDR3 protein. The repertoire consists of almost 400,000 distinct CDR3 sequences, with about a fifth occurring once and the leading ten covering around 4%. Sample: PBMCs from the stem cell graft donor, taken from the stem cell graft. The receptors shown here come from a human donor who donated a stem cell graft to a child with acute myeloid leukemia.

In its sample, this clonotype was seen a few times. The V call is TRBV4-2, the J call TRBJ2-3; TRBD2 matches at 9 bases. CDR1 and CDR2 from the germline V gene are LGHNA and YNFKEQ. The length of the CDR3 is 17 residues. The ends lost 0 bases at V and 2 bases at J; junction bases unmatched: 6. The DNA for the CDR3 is TGTGCCAGCAGCCAAGATTCCGGCGGGAGGGACACAGATACGCAGTATTTT. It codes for CASSQDSGGRDTDTQYF.

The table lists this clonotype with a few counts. In nucleotides, the CDR3 is TGTGCCAGCTCACCATCTTTTGACAGCTCCTACGAGCAGTACTTC. Protein: CASSPSFDSSYEQYF. The chain recombines TRBV18 with TRBJ2-7; tentatively, D is TRBD1 (5 bases). The germline V gene encodes CDR1 KGHSH and CDR2 LQKENI. Trimming shortened V by 2 bases and J by 0 bases, and 11 bases separated the two germline ends. There are 15 residues in the CDR3. Full variable domain (outside the CDR3, taken from reference TRBV18 and TRBJ2-7): NAGVMQNPRHLVRRRGQEARLRCSPMKGHSHVYWYRQLPEEGLKFMVYLQKENIIDESGMPKERFSAEFPKEGPSILRIQQVVRGDSAAYFCASSPSFDSSYEQYFGPGTRLTVT.